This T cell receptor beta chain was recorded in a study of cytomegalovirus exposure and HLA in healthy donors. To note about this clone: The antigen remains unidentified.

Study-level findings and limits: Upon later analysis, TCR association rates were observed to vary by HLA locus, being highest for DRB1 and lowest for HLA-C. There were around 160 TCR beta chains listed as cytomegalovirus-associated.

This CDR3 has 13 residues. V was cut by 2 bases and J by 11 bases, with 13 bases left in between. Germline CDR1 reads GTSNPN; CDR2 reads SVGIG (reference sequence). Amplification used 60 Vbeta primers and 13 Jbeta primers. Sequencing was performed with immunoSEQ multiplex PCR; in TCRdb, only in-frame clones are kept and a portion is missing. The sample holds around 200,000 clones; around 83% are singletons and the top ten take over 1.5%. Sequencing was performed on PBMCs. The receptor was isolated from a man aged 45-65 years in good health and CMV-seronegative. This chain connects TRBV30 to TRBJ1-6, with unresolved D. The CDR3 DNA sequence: TGTGCCTGGAGTCCCAGCGGTCGGGCACCCCTCCACTTT. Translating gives CAWSPSGRAPLHF. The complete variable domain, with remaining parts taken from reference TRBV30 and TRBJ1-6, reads SQTIHQWPATLVQPVGSPLSLECTVEGTSNPNLYWYRQAAGRGLQLLFYSVGIGQISSEVPQNLSASRPQDRQFILSSKKLLLSDSGFYLCAWSPSGRAPLHFGNGTRLTVT.